This T cell receptor (beta chain) derives from a study of T cells in Graves' hyperthyroidism and ophthalmopathy. For the study at large: Any treatment followed the collection of peripheral blood at initial diagnosis. The study's findings and limits: Blood also showed most of the thyroid clonotypes that were expanded above 0.001. The model foresaw ophthalmopathy a median around 6.8 months prior to onset. Ophthalmopathy stood apart from stable hyperthyroidism in a 13 V-J model.

The CDR3 loop spans 14 amino acids. The germline CDR1 and CDR2 sequences are KGHSH and LQKENI. With 4 bases removed from V and 0 bases from J, the gap between germline ends came to 10 bases. The source material, RNA transcripts, was used to amplify TCR beta CDR3 regions. Initially, a first-round RT-PCR of the TCR CDR3 employed the HTBI primer set. TCRdb re-analysed the multiplex PCR reads in MiXCR, keeping a single row per CDR3 protein. The data contain more than 300,000 distinct CDR3 sequences, 13% to 15% of them seen just once; the ten biggest clones take up 20%. At least ten counts were recorded for this clonotype. Its specificity is not known.

This TCR was sampled from a woman aged 25-40 years with Graves' ophthalmopathy. This chain connects TRBV18 to TRBJ2-7; possibly TRBD1 for D (5 bases). The sample taken for sequencing was blood. The CDR3 sequence is CASSREQVSYEQYF. In DNA, the CDR3 is TGTGCCAGCTCACGTGAACAGGTCTCCTACGAGCAGTACTTC.